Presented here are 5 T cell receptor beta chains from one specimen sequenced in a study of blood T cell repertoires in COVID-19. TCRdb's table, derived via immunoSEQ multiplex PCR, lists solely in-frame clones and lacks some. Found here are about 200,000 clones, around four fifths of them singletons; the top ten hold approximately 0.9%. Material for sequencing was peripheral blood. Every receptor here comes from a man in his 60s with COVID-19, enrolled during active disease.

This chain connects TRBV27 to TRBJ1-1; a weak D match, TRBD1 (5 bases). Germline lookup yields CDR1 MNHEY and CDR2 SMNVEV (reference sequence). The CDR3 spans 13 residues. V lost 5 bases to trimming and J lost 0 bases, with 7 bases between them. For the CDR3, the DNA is TGTGCCAGCAGTCCAGGGATGAACACTGAAGCTTTCTTT. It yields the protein CASSPGMNTEAFF.

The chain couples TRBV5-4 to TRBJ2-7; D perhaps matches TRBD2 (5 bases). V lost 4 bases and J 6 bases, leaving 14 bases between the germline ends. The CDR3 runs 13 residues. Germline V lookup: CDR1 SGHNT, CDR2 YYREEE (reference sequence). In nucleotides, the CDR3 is TGTGCCAGCAGCCCGGACCGACTAAGCGAGCAGTACTTC. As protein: CASSPDRLSEQYF.

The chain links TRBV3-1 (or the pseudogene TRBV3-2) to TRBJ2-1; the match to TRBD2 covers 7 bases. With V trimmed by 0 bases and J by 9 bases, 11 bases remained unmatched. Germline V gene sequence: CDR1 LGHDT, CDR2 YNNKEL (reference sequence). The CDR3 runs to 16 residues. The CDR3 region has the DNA TGTGCCAGCAGCCAAGATCTCGGGAGGACGAACAGTGAGCAGTTCTTC. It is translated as CASSQDLGRTNSEQFF.

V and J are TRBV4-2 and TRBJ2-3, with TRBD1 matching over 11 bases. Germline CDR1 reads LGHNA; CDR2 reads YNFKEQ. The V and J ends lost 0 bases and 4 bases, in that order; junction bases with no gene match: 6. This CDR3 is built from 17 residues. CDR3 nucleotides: TGTGCCAGCAGCCAAGATCCCCAGGGACAGGGGGCAGATACGCAGTATTTT. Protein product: CASSQDPQGQGADTQYF.

CDR3 loop: CASAPRRGGTEAFF. The CDR3 region has the DNA TGTGCCAGCGCTCCACGTCGGGGGGGCACTGAAGCTTTCTTT. The chain combines TRBV6-5 with TRBJ1-1; D possibly corresponds to TRBD1 (5 bases). From germline, CDR1 is MNHEY and CDR2 SVGAGI. Trimming took off 8 bases at V and 4 bases at J, with 17 bases between the two ends. This CDR3 has 14 amino acids.